Reported below is one T cell receptor beta chain. Antigen unknown. Reverse transcription of all isolated RNA meant that expressed TCRB transcripts were sequenced. Sequencing was performed with immunoSEQ multiplex PCR; in TCRdb, only in-frame clones are kept and a portion is missing. The repertoire holds about 180,000 clones, with over 6% as singletons. The V end was cut by 4 bases, the J end by 7 bases, with 17 bases between. From germline, CDR1 is LGHNT and CDR2 FRNRAP. The CDR3 is made up of 15 amino acids. The data derive from a study of beta chain features in type 1 diabetes. Study-wide findings and caveats: In every one of the four CD4+ subsets, TCRB CDR3s were moderately but significantly shorter in Type 1 diabetes patients. A greater similarity of naive, central memory and Treg TCRB repertoires was seen among patients than among healthy donors. Reads derived from cDNA could over-represent cells showing high TCR expression.

It was via CD45RO/CCR7/CD25/CD127/CD95/CD27 that CD4+ naive, central memory, regulatory and stem cell-like memory cells were sorted. Sequenced material: central memory CD4+ T cells from blood. The chain is built from TRBV12-5 and TRBJ2-1, with D possibly being TRBD1 (5 bases). The clonotype was recovered from a man between 18 and 29 years old with type 1 diabetes. The CDR3 region has the DNA TGTGCTAGTGGTTCATCCTCTTTCAGGGCTAATGAGCAGTTCTTC. Amino acids: CASGSSSFRANEQFF.